The 10 T cell receptor beta chains below come from one sample, sequenced in a study of blood T cells in healthy people across ages. Then a second PCR, running about 6 to 12 cycles, was carried out with a sample-barcoded 5' primer and a J-beta primer mix. TCRdb processed the 5' RACE reads anew with MiXCR; each CDR3 protein has one entry. This sample has about 830,000 distinct CDR3 sequences, with 58% found just once. The specimen was blood. The source of these receptors is a man younger than 40 in good health.

The V call is TRBV7-8, the J call TRBJ2-1; the match to TRBD2 covers 7 bases. Near its end, the DNA agrees better with TRBJ2-7, so the J call may be wrong. Germline V CDR1 and CDR2: SGHVS, FQNEAQ. The CDR3 loop spans 17 amino acids. This CDR3 reads CASSLDIGSGSYNEQYF. The DNA for the CDR3 is TGTGCCAGCAGCTTAGATATCGGTAGCGGGTCTTACAATGAGCAGTACTTC.

V usage is TRBV28 and J usage is TRBJ2-1; 7 nucleotides match TRBD2. The CDR3 spans 15 residues. Per germline, CDR1 MDHEN and CDR2 SYDVKM. The V segment lost 7 bases and the J segment 0 bases; nucleotides outside the gene matches: 6. CDR3 coding DNA: TGTGCCAGCAAGTCCGGGAGGAGCTCCTACAATGAGCAGTTCTTC. This translates into CASKSGRSSYNEQFF.

CDR3 sequence (DNA): TGCGCCAGCAGCCAACTGGACCGGGACACAGATACGCAGTATTTT. It encodes CASSQLDRDTDTQYF. The chain is built from TRBV4-3 and TRBJ2-3, with D tentatively TRBD2 (5 bases). V was clipped by 2 bases and J by 2 bases, with 11 bases between them. CDR1 and CDR2 (germline): LGHNA, YSLEER. This CDR3 is 15 amino acids long.

The chain joins TRBV29-1 to TRBJ1-5; 9 nucleotides agree with TRBD1. The V and J ends lost 4 bases and 9 bases, in that order; junction bases with no gene match: 10. The germline V gene has CDR1 SQVTM and CDR2 ANQGSEA. The CDR3 has 14 residues. CDR3 protein: CSVAPGQGLSPQHF. For the CDR3, the DNA is TGCAGCGTTGCCCCGGGACAGGGACTCTCGCCCCAGCATTTT. Variable domain in full (rest from reference TRBV29-1 and TRBJ1-5): SAVISQKPSRDICQRGTSLTIQCQVDSQVTMMFWYRQQPGQSLTLIATANQGSEATYESGFVIDKFPISRPNLTFSTLTVSNMSPEDSSIYLCSVAPGQGLSPQHFGDGTRLSIL.

This chain joins TRBV9 and TRBJ1-2; 7 bases align to TRBD1. Per germline, CDR1 SGDLS and CDR2 YYNGEE. The CDR3 runs to 17 residues. Trimming removed 3 bases from V and 6 bases from J; junction bases left unmatched: 17. Here the CDR3 DNA reads TGTGCCAGCAGCGCCCGGGACAGCCCCTCGGTGGTGGATGGCTACACCTTC. Its translation: CASSARDSPSVVDGYTF.

The genes are TRBV7-2 and TRBJ2-1, with 8 nucleotides matching TRBD1. CDR1 is SGHTA and CDR2 is FQGNSA in the germline V gene. The CDR3 runs to 15 residues. Trimming removed 3 bases from V and 6 bases from J; junction bases left unmatched: 7. In DNA, the CDR3 is TGTGCCAGCAGCTTCGGACAGGGACACTGCAATGAGCAGTTCTTC. Encoded protein: CASSFGQGHCNEQFF. The full variable domain, in which reference TRBV7-2 and TRBJ2-1 provide the parts outside the CDR3, is GAGVSQSPSNKVTEKGKDVELRCDPISGHTALYWYRQSLGQGLEFLIYFQGNSAPDKSGLPSDRFSAERTGGSVSTLTIQRTQQEDSAVYLCASSFGQGHCNEQFFGPGTRLTVL.

The rearrangement links TRBV24-1 to TRBJ2-1; the D is unclear. Trimming took 5 bases from V and 12 from J, leaving 22 bases between them. The CDR3 runs to 15 residues. CDR1 is KGHDR and CDR2 is SFDVKD in the germline V gene. CDR3 amino acids: CATSGAGSDLWRQFF. The DNA for the CDR3 is TGTGCCACCAGTGGGGCAGGTTCGGATCTTTGGCGGCAGTTCTTC.

J is TRBJ2-1 and V is TRBV20-1, with a tentative D call TRBD2 (5 bases). The J call may not be correct, given that the DNA end is closer to TRBJ2-7. Germline V gene lookup returns CDR1 DFQATT and CDR2 SNEGSKA (reference sequence). This CDR3 has 15 residues. In DNA, the CDR3 is TGCAGTGCTAGGACTACGGTTTACTCCTACAATGAGCAGTACTTC. Translation: CSARTTVYSYNEQYF.

The chain employs TRBV20-1 and TRBJ1-5, with D possibly TRBD1 on 5 matching bases. Germline V lookup: CDR1 DFQATT, CDR2 SNEGSKA (reference sequence). This CDR3 comprises 12 residues. Trimming cost V 2 bases and J 8 bases, with 10 bases left between them. The CDR3 loop reads CSARRGFEPQHF. CDR3 DNA: TGCAGTGCTAGAAGGGGATTCGAGCCCCAGCATTTT.

This chain links TRBV12-3 or TRBV12-4 with TRBJ1-1, with 9 bases aligning to TRBD1. The CDR3 has 14 amino acids. With V trimmed by 7 bases and J by 6 bases, 9 bases remained unmatched. CDR3 DNA: TGTGCCAGCACCCGTACAGGGGGCGGGTCTGAAGCTTTCTTT. This translates into CASTRTGGGSEAFF.